The 23 T cell receptor beta chains given below trace back to one sample, sequenced in a study of blood T cell repertoires in COVID-19 (dated by TCRdb to about 2020). Libraries were built with the immunoSEQ multiplex PCR assay. The table comes from immuneACCESS by way of TCRdb, which keeps in-frame sequences with V and J called. Part of the clones is missing from these tables; in studies checked, under half for an unresolved V gene and the rest for unknown reasons. This sample lists some 500,000 clones; approximately 88% were detected once. Together, the top ten hold around 8% of the sample. The sample consisted of peripheral blood. These TCRs come from a woman between 50 and 59 years old with COVID-19, enrolled during active disease.

The rearrangement uses TRBV7-6 and TRBJ2-3, with no clear D. CDR1 SGHVS and CDR2 FNYEAQ come from the germline V gene. V dropped 1 base and J dropped 2 bases, with 10 bases sitting between them. CDR3 length equals 15 residues. The CDR3 DNA is TGTGCCAGCAGCTTAGAGGCGGCATACACAGATACGCAGTATTTT. The encoded protein is CASSLEAAYTDTQYF.

The V gene is TRBV5-4, the J gene TRBJ1-1; 7 nucleotides line up with TRBD1. This CDR3 region has 13 residues. Germline CDR1 reads SGHNT; CDR2 reads YYREEE (reference sequence). V gave up 3 bases and J gave up 10 bases; unmatched junction bases: 9. This chain's CDR3 is CASSSRGTEIAFF. CDR3 DNA sequence: TGTGCCAGCAGCTCTAGGGGGACAGAGATAGCTTTCTTT.

The chain links TRBV10-1 to TRBJ1-5, with TRBD1 matching 8 bases. CDR3 length: 17 residues. Germline CDR1 and CDR2: WNHNN and SYGVQD (reference sequence). V dropped 7 bases and J dropped 2; count of bases not matched to a gene: 13. In nucleotides, the CDR3 is TGCGCCAGCACTGCTGGCAGGGGGCTTAAGGGCAATCAGCCCCAGCATTTT. Its translation: CASTAGRGLKGNQPQHF.

This chain links TRBV27 with TRBJ1-1; 8 bases fit TRBD1. V trimming: 4 bases; J trimming: 4 bases; junction bases outside the gene matches: 14. The germline CDR1 and CDR2 sequences are MNHEY and SMNVEV (reference sequence). This CDR3 spans 17 amino acids. DNA for the CDR3: TGTGCCAGCAGTTCCCGACAGGGGTTAGAGGAAGCCACTGAAGCTTTCTTT. Its protein is CASSSRQGLEEATEAFF.

The chain employs TRBV5-4 and TRBJ2-1; TRBD2 aligns across 12 bases. Per the germline V gene, CDR1 is SGHNT and CDR2 is YYREEE (reference sequence). The junction had 12 bases not matched to a gene; V was cut back by 4 bases and J by 13 bases. The CDR3 is 15 amino acids. CDR3 nucleotide sequence: TGTGCCAGCAGCCCATCGACTAGCGGGGGTCTAGTCCAGTTCTTC. Protein: CASSPSTSGGLVQFF.

The rearrangement uses TRBV15 and TRBJ1-1, with 8 bases aligning to TRBD1. The CDR3 consists of 14 residues. V was clipped by 5 bases and J by 1 base; unmatched bases: 3. Germline V gives CDR1 LNHNV, CDR2 YYDKDF (reference sequence). The chain's CDR3 is CATSRTGSNTEAFF. The CDR3 coding sequence is TGTGCCACCAGCCGGACAGGGTCGAACACTGAAGCTTTCTTT.

The rearrangement joins TRBV7-8 to TRBJ1-2; the D gene is possibly TRBD1 (5 bases). The CDR3 spans 12 residues. V was pared by 5 bases and J by 8 bases, with 12 bases between. The germline gives CDR1 SGHVS, CDR2 FQNEAQ. The chain's CDR3 is CASSPRDVGYTF. The DNA for the CDR3 is TGTGCCAGCAGCCCGCGGGACGTCGGCTACACCTTC.

The chain is built from TRBV30 and TRBJ1-4; a possible D gene is TRBD1 (5 bases). From germline, CDR1 is GTSNPN and CDR2 SVGIG (reference sequence). V lost 2 bases and J 5 bases, leaving 15 bases between the germline ends. The CDR3 extends over 15 amino acids. CDR3 coding DNA: TGTGCCTGGAGTCCCTCAGGGTGGTCGAATGAAAAACTGTTTTTT. Residues: CAWSPSGWSNEKLFF.

The V call is TRBV30, the J call TRBJ2-2; 9 positions match TRBD1. J gave up 3 bases and V 5 bases, and 7 bases lay outside the gene matches. The length of the CDR3 is 15 residues. CDR1 and CDR2 from the germline V gene are GTSNPN and SVGIG (reference sequence). Here the CDR3 DNA reads TGTGCCTGGGGGGACAGGGCCCTTTACACCGGGGAGCTGTTTTTT. This gives the protein CAWGDRALYTGELFF.

The chain is built from TRBV3-1 (or the pseudogene TRBV3-2) and TRBJ1-3; D gene unclear. The V gene lost 3 bases and the J gene lost 0 bases, with 9 bases spanning the gap. This CDR3 comprises 15 residues. Germline assignment: CDR1 LGHDT and CDR2 YNNKEL (reference sequence). DNA of the CDR3: TGTGCCAGCAGCCAGGGCATTCGCTCTGGAAACACCATATATTTT. Residues: CASSQGIRSGNTIYF.

The DNA for the CDR3 is TGTGCCAGCAGCTTAGATCCGACAGGGGGAAATGGCTACACCTTC. Translated: CASSLDPTGGNGYTF. This chain connects TRBV7-8 to TRBJ1-2; 9 nucleotides agree with TRBD1. V gave up 1 base and J gave up 6 bases; unmatched junction bases: 6. CDR1 and CDR2 (germline): SGHVS, FQNEAQ. CDR3 length: 15 amino acids.

The chain combines TRBV6-5 with TRBJ1-5; 8 positions match TRBD1. This CDR3 has 14 amino acids. Unmatched junction bases numbered 3, after V lost 5 bases and J lost 3 bases. Germline CDR1 is MNHEY and CDR2 is SVGAGI. Here the CDR3 DNA reads TGTGCCAGCAGTCGACAGGGGAACAATCAGCCCCAGCATTTT. Its protein is CASSRQGNNQPQHF.

Regarding this clone: The same CDR3 arises from other DNA sequences in this sample as well. This rearrangement joins TRBV2 to TRBJ2-3, with 9 bases fitting TRBD2. The CDR3 runs to 12 residues. With V trimmed by 11 bases and J by 1 base, 1 base remained unmatched. Germline V gives CDR1 SNHLY, CDR2 FYNNEI. DNA for the CDR3: TGTGCCTCTAGCGGGGGCACAGATACGCAGTATTTT. Translating gives CASSGGTDTQYF.

The chain is built from TRBV9 and TRBJ1-1; weak D call: TRBD1 (5 bases). The germline V and J ends were trimmed by 0 bases and 1 base, with 10 bases remaining between them. CDR3 length: 15 amino acids. Per the germline V gene, CDR1 is SGDLS and CDR2 is YYNGEE. CDR3 bases: TGTGCCAGCAGCGTAGGGGGCAGGTCGAACACTGAAGCTTTCTTT. It translates to CASSVGGRSNTEAFF.

The chain carries TRBV7-3 and TRBJ2-2; tentatively, D is TRBD2 (6 bases). CDR1 and CDR2 (germline): SGHTA, FQGTGA. V lost 3 bases and J lost 2, with 7 bases in between. The CDR3 extends over 14 amino acids. CDR3 DNA: TGTGCCAGCAGCTTGGGACTCAACACCGGGGAGCTGTTTTTT. Translation gives CASSLGLNTGELFF.

The chain recombines TRBV9 with TRBJ2-5; 9 nucleotides line up with TRBD1. The CDR3 totals 14 residues. The J segment lost 1 base and the V segment lost 3 bases, leaving 1 base of the junction unmatched. Germline values: CDR1 SGDLS, CDR2 YYNGEE. The CDR3 bases are TGTGCCAGCAGCGGACAGGGGGGCCAAGAGACCCAGTACTTC. Protein product: CASSGQGGQETQYF.

CDR3 amino acids: CASSRTRLDEQYF. In DNA, the CDR3 is TGTGCCAGCAGCCGGACTAGGTTAGACGAGCAGTACTTC. The chain combines TRBV7-3 with TRBJ2-7, with 7 bases aligning to TRBD2. The junction had 6 bases not matched to a gene; V was cut back by 5 bases and J by 5 bases. This CDR3 spans 13 amino acids. Germline V gene sequence: CDR1 SGHTA, CDR2 FQGTGA.

V is TRBV27 and J is TRBJ2-3, with 7 bases that match TRBD2. CDR1 and CDR2 (germline): MNHEY, SMNVEV (reference sequence). This CDR3 has 14 residues. V dropped 10 bases and J dropped 3; count of bases not matched to a gene: 10. CDR3 coding DNA: TGTGCCACCGCCGGACTAGATGGTACAGATACGCAGTATTTT. Protein: CATAGLDGTDTQYF.

The V and J genes are TRBV11-2 and TRBJ2-3; possibly TRBD2 for D (6 bases). The CDR3 sequence is 15 residues long. Trimming left V 3 bases short and J 8 bases short, with 18 bases between. From germline, CDR1 is SGHAT and CDR2 FQNNGV. The CDR3 DNA follows: TGTGCCAGCAGCTTCAGTGGGGGGTTCGGGGGTACGCAGTATTTT. Translation gives CASSFSGGFGGTQYF.

The chain carries TRBV6-5 and TRBJ2-5; tentative D call: TRBD1 (6 bases). Trimming cost V 3 bases and J 5 bases, with 16 bases left between them. Germline CDR1 reads MNHEY; CDR2 reads SVGAGI. This CDR3 is built from 15 residues. The CDR3 spells CASSYITGGAETQYF. In DNA, the CDR3 is TGTGCCAGCAGTTATATTACTGGGGGCGCGGAGACCCAGTACTTC.

The J gene is TRBJ1-2, the V gene TRBV6-5, with 8 bases that match TRBD1. CDR1 is MNHEY, CDR2 SVGAGI, per germline. The CDR3 consists of 11 residues. V lost 8 bases to trimming and J lost 5 bases; unmatched junction nucleotides: 1. The CDR3 DNA follows: TGTGCCAGCCGGACAGGGTATGGCTACACCTTC. Its translation is CASRTGYGYTF.

V and J are TRBV6-2 or TRBV6-3 and TRBJ1-2; 9 bases agree with TRBD1. V lost 6 bases, J lost 8 bases, and 10 bases stayed unmatched. The CDR3 is 14 residues long. CDR1 is MNHEY and CDR2 is SVGEGT in the germline V gene. The CDR3 sequence is CASSGTGTGWGYTF. In nucleotides, the CDR3 is TGTGCCAGCAGCGGTACCGGGACAGGGTGGGGCTACACCTTC.

This chain connects TRBV5-1 to TRBJ2-5; 13 nucleotides match TRBD2. The trim removed 4 bases at V and 2 bases at J, leaving 2 bases unmatched. From germline, CDR1 is SGHRS and CDR2 YFSETQ. CDR3 length: 15 amino acids. The CDR3 spells CASSRLAGGQETQYF. The CDR3 region has the DNA TGCGCCAGCAGCCGACTAGCGGGGGGACAAGAGACCCAGTACTTC. Looking up the rest from reference TRBV5-1 and TRBJ2-5 gives the full variable domain: KAGVTQTPRYLIKTRGQQVTLSCSPISGHRSVSWYQQTPGQGLQFLFEYFSETQRNKGNFPGRFSGRQFSNSRSEMNVSTLELGDSALYLCASSRLAGGQETQYFGPGTRLLVL.